This T cell receptor (beta chain) was recovered during a study of CDR3 diversity in severe acne. MiXCR, applied by TCRdb to the PCR reads, yields one record per CDR3 protein. The sample shows 97,000 or so distinct CDR3 sequences, roughly half of them seen only once. The CDR3 contains 15 residues. Trimming removed 0 bases from V and 4 bases from J, with 7 bases in between. Per the germline V gene, CDR1 is SGHTA and CDR2 is FQGNSA. This clonotype was obtained from a male donor with acne. The sample taken for sequencing was blood. The chain combines TRBV7-2 with TRBJ2-6; D not resolved. In DNA, the CDR3 is TGTGCCAGCAGCTTAGCATCTCGAGGGGCCAACGTCCTGACTTTC. It translates to CASSLASRGANVLTF.